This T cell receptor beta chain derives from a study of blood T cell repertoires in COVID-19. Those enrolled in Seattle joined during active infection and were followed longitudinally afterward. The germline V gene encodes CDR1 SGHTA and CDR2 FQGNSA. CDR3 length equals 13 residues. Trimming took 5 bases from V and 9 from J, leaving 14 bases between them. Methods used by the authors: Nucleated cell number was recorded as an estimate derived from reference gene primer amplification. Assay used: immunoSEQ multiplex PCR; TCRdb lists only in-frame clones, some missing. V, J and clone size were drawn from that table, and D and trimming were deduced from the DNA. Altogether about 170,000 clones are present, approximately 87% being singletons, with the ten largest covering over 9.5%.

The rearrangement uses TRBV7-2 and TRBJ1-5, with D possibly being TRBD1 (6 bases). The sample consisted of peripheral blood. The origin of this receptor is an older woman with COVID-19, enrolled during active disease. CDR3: CASSPQGGWPQHF. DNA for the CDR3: TGTGCCAGCAGCCCACAGGGTGGGTGGCCCCAGCATTTT.